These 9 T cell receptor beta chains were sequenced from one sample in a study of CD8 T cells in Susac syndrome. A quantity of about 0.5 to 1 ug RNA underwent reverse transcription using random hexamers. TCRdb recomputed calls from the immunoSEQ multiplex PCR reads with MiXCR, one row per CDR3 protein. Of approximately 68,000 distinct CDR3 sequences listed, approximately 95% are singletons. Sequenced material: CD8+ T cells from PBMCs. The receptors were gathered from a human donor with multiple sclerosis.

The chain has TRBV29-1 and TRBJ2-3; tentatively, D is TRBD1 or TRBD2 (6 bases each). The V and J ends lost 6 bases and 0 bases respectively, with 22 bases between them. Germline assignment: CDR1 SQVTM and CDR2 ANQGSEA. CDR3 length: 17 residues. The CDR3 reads CSVPGSGQGTSTDTQYF. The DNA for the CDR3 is TGCAGCGTCCCCGGGAGCGGTCAGGGGACCAGCACAGATACGCAGTATTTT.

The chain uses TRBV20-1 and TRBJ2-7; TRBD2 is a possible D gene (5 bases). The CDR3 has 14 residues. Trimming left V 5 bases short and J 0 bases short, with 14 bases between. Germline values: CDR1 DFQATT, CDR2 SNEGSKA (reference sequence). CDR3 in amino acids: CSAGGRTSSYEQYF. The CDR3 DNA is TGCAGTGCTGGAGGACGCACGAGCTCCTACGAGCAGTACTTC.

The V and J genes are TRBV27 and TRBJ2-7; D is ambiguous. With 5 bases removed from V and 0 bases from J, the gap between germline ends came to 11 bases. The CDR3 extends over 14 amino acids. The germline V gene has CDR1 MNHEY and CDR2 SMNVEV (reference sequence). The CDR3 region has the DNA TGTGCCAGCAGTCCCTTTGGCAACTCCTACGAGCAGTACTTC. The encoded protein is CASSPFGNSYEQYF.

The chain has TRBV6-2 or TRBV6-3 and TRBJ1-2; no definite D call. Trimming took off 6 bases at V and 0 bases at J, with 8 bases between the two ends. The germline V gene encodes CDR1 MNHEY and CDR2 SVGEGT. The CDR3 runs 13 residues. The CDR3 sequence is CASRVRANYGYTF. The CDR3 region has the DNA TGTGCCAGCAGGGTCCGGGCTAACTATGGCTACACCTTC.

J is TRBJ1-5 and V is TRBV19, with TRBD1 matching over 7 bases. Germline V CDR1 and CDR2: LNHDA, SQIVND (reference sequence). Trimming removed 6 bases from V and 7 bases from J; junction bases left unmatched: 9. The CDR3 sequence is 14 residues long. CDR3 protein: CASRGTESEQPQHF. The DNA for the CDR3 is TGTGCCAGTAGGGGGACAGAGTCTGAACAGCCCCAGCATTTT. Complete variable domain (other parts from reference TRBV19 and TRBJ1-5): DGGITQSPKYLFRKEGQNVTLSCEQNLNHDAMYWYRQDPGQGLRLIYYSQIVNDFQKGDIAEGYSVSREKKESFPLTVTSAQKNPTAFYLCASRGTESEQPQHFGDGTRLSIL.

In DNA form, the CDR3 reads TGTGCCAGCAGCCCCCAGGGGGCAGCTAACTATGGCTACACCTTC. This gives the protein CASSPQGAANYGYTF. V usage is TRBV7-9 and J usage is TRBJ1-2; 8 bases line up with TRBD1. The CDR3 totals 15 residues. Germline V gene data show CDR1 as SEHNR and CDR2 as FQNEAQ (reference sequence). J was trimmed by 0 bases and V by 5 bases; bases with no gene match: 5. Complete variable domain (other parts from reference TRBV7-9 and TRBJ1-2): DTGVSQNPRHKITKRGQNVTFRCDPISEHNRLYWYRQTLGQGPEFLTYFQNEAQLEKSRLLSDRFSAERPKGSFSTLEIQRTEQGDSAMYLCASSPQGAANYGYTFGSGTRLTVV.

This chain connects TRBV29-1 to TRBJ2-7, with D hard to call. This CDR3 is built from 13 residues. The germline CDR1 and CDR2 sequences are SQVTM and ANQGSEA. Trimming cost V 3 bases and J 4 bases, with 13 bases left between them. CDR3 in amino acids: CSVEDQAMYEQYF. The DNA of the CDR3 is TGCAGCGTTGAGGATCAAGCGATGTACGAGCAGTACTTC.

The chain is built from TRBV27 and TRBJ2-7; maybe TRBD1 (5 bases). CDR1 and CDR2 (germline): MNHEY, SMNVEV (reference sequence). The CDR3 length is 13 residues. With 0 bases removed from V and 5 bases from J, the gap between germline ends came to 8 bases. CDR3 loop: CASSLSRVNEQYF. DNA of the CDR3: TGTGCCAGCAGTTTATCCAGGGTCAACGAGCAGTACTTC.

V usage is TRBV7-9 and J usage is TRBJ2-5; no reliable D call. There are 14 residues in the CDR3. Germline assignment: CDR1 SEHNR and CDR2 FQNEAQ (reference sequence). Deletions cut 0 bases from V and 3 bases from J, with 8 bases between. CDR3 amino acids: CASSLAGQEETQYF. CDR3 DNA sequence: TGTGCCAGCAGCTTAGCAGGGCAAGAAGAGACCCAGTACTTC. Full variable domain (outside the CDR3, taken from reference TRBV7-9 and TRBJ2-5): DTGVSQNPRHKITKRGQNVTFRCDPISEHNRLYWYRQTLGQGPEFLTYFQNEAQLEKSRLLSDRFSAERPKGSFSTLEIQRTEQGDSAMYLCASSLAGQEETQYFGPGTRLLVL.